Shown below are 21 T cell receptor beta chains from a single sample sequenced in a study of cytomegalovirus exposure and HLA in healthy donors (dated by TCRdb to between 2016 and 2019). The library was produced with the immunoSEQ multiplex PCR assay. A mixture of 60 forward primers for TCR Vbeta segments and 13 reverse primers for TCR Jbeta segments was used in the multiplex PCR. As stored in TCRdb, this immuneACCESS dataset retains in-frame rearrangements with V and J assigned. A fraction of the clones does not appear; measured against another copy, unresolved V genes explain less than half of the discrepancy, and the remainder lacks a known reason. Present in this sample are about 120,000 clones, about 70% of which were seen just once. The biggest ten clones account for 0.85% to 0.9% of the sample. Sequenced input: PBMCs. All receptors come from a woman aged 30 to 39 in good health and CMV-seronegative.

V and J are TRBV7-2 and TRBJ2-3; 8 nucleotides match TRBD2. The germline V gene encodes CDR1 SGHTA and CDR2 FQGNSA. The CDR3 length is 17 residues. J lost 5 bases, V lost 0 bases, and 10 bases had no gene match. This chain's CDR3 is CASSLAPLGGGRDTQYF. CDR3 DNA: TGTGCCAGCAGCTTAGCACCCTTGGGCGGGGGGAGAGATACGCAGTATTTT.

This clone has just one count. V is TRBV29-1 and J is TRBJ1-1, with TRBD1 matching over 7 bases. This CDR3 region has 12 residues. Germline V gene data show CDR1 as SQVTM and CDR2 as ANQGSEA. Losses at the gene ends were 6 bases for V and 4 bases for J; bases not matched to a gene: 5. The CDR3: CSVFPGGTEAFF. CDR3 sequence (DNA): TGCAGCGTCTTCCCAGGGGGCACTGAAGCTTTCTTT.

The chain combines TRBV30 with TRBJ1-2; 10 nucleotides line up with TRBD1. J gave up 7 bases and V 4 bases, and 6 bases lay outside the gene matches. The CDR3 sequence is 13 residues long. Germline lookup yields CDR1 GTSNPN and CDR2 SVGIG (reference sequence). The CDR3 DNA is TGTGCCTGGAATCCGGGACAGGGGTTTGGCTACACCTTC. Its protein product is CAWNPGQGFGYTF.

The V call is TRBV5-4, the J call TRBJ1-2; D remains unclear. Germline lookup yields CDR1 SGHNT and CDR2 YYREEE (reference sequence). The CDR3 totals 14 residues. Deletions cut 0 bases from V and 4 bases from J, with 10 bases between. The CDR3 coding sequence is TGTGCCAGCAGCTTGGAGCTGCTCGTCTATGGCTACACCTTC. This translates into CASSLELLVYGYTF.

Worth noting for this clone: The identical CDR3 is also encoded by other nucleotide sequences in the sample. The chain is built from TRBV19 and TRBJ1-1, with 7 bases lining up with TRBD1. Germline lookup yields CDR1 LNHDA and CDR2 SQIVND (reference sequence). The CDR3 consists of 12 residues. V gave up 9 bases and J gave up 5 bases; unmatched junction bases: 6. CDR3 protein: CASSTGNTEAFF. In DNA form, the CDR3 reads TGTGCCAGCTCGACAGGGAATACTGAAGCTTTCTTT.

This chain uses TRBV28 with TRBJ1-2; TRBD1 agrees at 8 bases. The V segment lost 5 bases and the J segment 3 bases; nucleotides outside the gene matches: 14. Germline loops: CDR1 MDHEN, CDR2 SYDVKM. The CDR3 extends over 17 amino acids. Written as DNA, the CDR3 is TGTGCCAGCAGTCCCCCCCCGGGGCAGGGGGCTTACTATGGCTACACCTTC. Its protein is CASSPPPGQGAYYGYTF.

A few counts support this clone. J is TRBJ1-1 and V is TRBV19, with D perhaps TRBD1 (6 bases). Germline-derived CDR1 and CDR2 are LNHDA and SQIVND (reference sequence). V lost 8 bases to trimming and J lost 0 bases, with 13 bases between them. There are 14 residues in the CDR3. The CDR3 bases are TGTGCCAGTCGGAGACAGGCGATGAACACTGAAGCTTTCTTT. Residues: CASRRQAMNTEAFF.

This clone was seen a handful of times. As DNA, the CDR3 is TGTGCCTGGAGTCCCCCTCGCGGGGGAAGTGGCTACACCTTC. Its protein product is CAWSPPRGGSGYTF. The chain joins TRBV30 to TRBJ1-2; D perhaps matches TRBD1 (5 bases). Germline V gives CDR1 GTSNPN, CDR2 SVGIG (reference sequence). The germline V and J ends were trimmed by 2 bases and 7 bases, with 17 bases remaining between them. The CDR3 covers 14 residues.

This rearrangement joins TRBV5-1 to TRBJ2-5, with a possible D match to TRBD2 (5 bases). The germline V gene has CDR1 SGHRS and CDR2 YFSETQ. The CDR3 totals 15 residues. Trimming took off 4 bases at V and 3 bases at J, with 16 bases between the two ends. The CDR3 bases are TGCGCCAGCAGCCTTTTAGCGATCTCGAAAGAGACCCAGTACTTC. This translates into CASSLLAISKETQYF.

The chain carries TRBV6-1 and TRBJ1-1, with TRBD1 matching over 7 bases. CDR3 length: 15 residues. Germline V gene lookup returns CDR1 MNHNS and CDR2 SASEGT. With V trimmed by 0 bases and J by 4 bases, 5 bases remained unmatched. As DNA, the CDR3 is TGTGCCAGCAGTGAAGCCCCAGGGGGGATCACTGAAGCTTTCTTT. It yields the protein CASSEAPGGITEAFF.

V and J are TRBV5-6 and TRBJ2-7; D is possibly TRBD1 (6 bases). The germline V and J ends were trimmed by 1 base and 1 base, with 15 bases remaining between them. Germline assignment: CDR1 SGHDT and CDR2 YYEEEE. The CDR3 is made up of 16 amino acids. CDR3 coding DNA: TGTGCCAGCAGCTTGACTCTGGACAGCGGATCCTACGAGCAGTACTTC. Translating it yields CASSLTLDSGSYEQYF.

V is TRBV2 and J is TRBJ2-7, with 7 bases that match TRBD1. With 3 bases clipped from V and 0 bases from J, the junction kept 8 bases outside the gene matches. The CDR3 runs to 16 residues. CDR1 is SNHLY and CDR2 is FYNNEI in the germline V gene. DNA of the CDR3: TGTGCCAGCAGTGATTTAACAGGGGTGAGCTCCTACGAGCAGTACTTC. Translation: CASSDLTGVSSYEQYF.

V gene TRBV6-1 combines with J gene TRBJ1-2; TRBD1 might be the D (6 bases). CDR3 length equals 15 residues. Germline values: CDR1 MNHNS, CDR2 SASEGT. V lost 1 base and J 11 bases, leaving 20 bases between the germline ends. The CDR3 DNA reads TGTGCCAGCAGTGAAGACGCAAACAGGGACGCGCGGTACACCTTC. As protein: CASSEDANRDARYTF.

Written as DNA, the CDR3 is TGTGCCAGCAGTTTTGGACAGGGGGACACTGAAGCTTTCTTT. Protein sequence: CASSFGQGDTEAFF. The rearrangement uses TRBV6-9 and TRBJ1-1; 10 positions match TRBD1. Germline values: CDR1 MNHGY, CDR2 SVAAGI. Germline trimming cut 4 bases from V and 3 bases from J; bases unmatched to any gene: 2. The CDR3 length is 14 residues.

The chain employs TRBV11-2 and TRBJ2-1; D is unresolved. Germline loops: CDR1 SGHAT, CDR2 FQNNGV. Trimming left V 0 bases short and J 0 bases short, with 9 bases between. This CDR3 region has 16 residues. This CDR3 reads CASSLETLSSYNEQFF. For the CDR3, the DNA is TGTGCCAGCAGCTTAGAGACACTGAGCTCCTACAATGAGCAGTTCTTC.

This rearrangement joins TRBV4-3 to TRBJ2-3; TRBD2 matches 11 bases. Germline V gives CDR1 LGHNA, CDR2 YSLEER. This CDR3 region has 15 residues. The V gene end was trimmed by 4 bases and the J gene end by 3 bases; junction bases not matched to a gene: 3. Written as DNA, the CDR3 is TGCGCCAGCAGCCCCGTAGCGGGGGGGACAGATACGCAGTATTTT. Encoded protein: CASSPVAGGTDTQYF.

The chain has TRBV7-3 and TRBJ1-1; possible D gene TRBD1, 5 bases. The CDR3 consists of 13 residues. Germline CDR1 and CDR2: SGHTA and FQGTGA. With 8 bases removed from V and 3 bases from J, the gap between germline ends came to 13 bases. CDR3 sequence (DNA): TGTGCCAGCGCCACCGACAGTCACACTGAAGCTTTCTTT. Encoded protein: CASATDSHTEAFF.

V gene TRBV4-3 combines with J gene TRBJ2-5, with D unclear. The germline CDR1 and CDR2 sequences are LGHNA and YSLEER. V lost 0 bases to trimming and J lost 1 base, with 9 bases between them. This CDR3 region has 15 residues. In DNA form, the CDR3 reads TGCGCCAGCAGCCAAGATGGAGCGACCCAAGAGACCCAGTACTTC. It yields the protein CASSQDGATQETQYF.

The chain has TRBV29-1 and TRBJ1-1; D may be TRBD1 (6 bases). The CDR3 runs 14 residues. Germline V CDR1 and CDR2: SQVTM, ANQGSEA. The CDR3 bases are TGCAGTGGAGTTGGGGGGGCAGTTGACACTGAAGCTTTCTTT. Protein: CSGVGGAVDTEAFF.

The V gene is TRBV30, the J gene TRBJ1-1; D is undetermined. The CDR3 has 13 residues. V gave up 1 base and J gave up 5 bases, with 11 bases separating them. Germline values: CDR1 GTSNPN, CDR2 SVGIG (reference sequence). The CDR3 coding sequence is TGTGCCTGGAGTGAGATTACTACTACTGAAGCTTTCTTT. This gives the protein CAWSEITTTEAFF.

This rearrangement joins TRBV7-6 to TRBJ1-1; maybe TRBD1 (5 bases). Germline loops: CDR1 SGHVS, CDR2 FNYEAQ. The CDR3 has 15 amino acids. With 5 bases removed from V and 1 base from J, the gap between germline ends came to 14 bases. CDR3 nucleotide sequence: TGTGCCAGCAGCCAGAGGTACACAGGGAACACTGAAGCTTTCTTT. Translating it yields CASSQRYTGNTEAFF.